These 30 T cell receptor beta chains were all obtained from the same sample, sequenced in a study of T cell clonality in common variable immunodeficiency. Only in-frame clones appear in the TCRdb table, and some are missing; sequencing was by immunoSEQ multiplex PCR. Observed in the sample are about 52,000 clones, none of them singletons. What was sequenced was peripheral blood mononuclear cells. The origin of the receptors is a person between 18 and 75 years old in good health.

The CDR3 sequence is CASSSTGASSDEQFF. Incomplete CDR3 DNA: TGTGCCAGCAGCTCCACAGGGGCAAGTAGCGATGAG. This chain links TRBV7-9 with TRBJ2-1; 7 bases are a match to TRBD1. The read terminates 3 residues before the CDR3 end, so the remaining end is supplied by the germline J gene. Trimming took 4 bases from V and 8 from J; bases not matched to a gene: 11. The length of the CDR3 is 15 residues. Looked up from germline, CDR1 is SEHNR and CDR2 is FQNEAQ (reference sequence).

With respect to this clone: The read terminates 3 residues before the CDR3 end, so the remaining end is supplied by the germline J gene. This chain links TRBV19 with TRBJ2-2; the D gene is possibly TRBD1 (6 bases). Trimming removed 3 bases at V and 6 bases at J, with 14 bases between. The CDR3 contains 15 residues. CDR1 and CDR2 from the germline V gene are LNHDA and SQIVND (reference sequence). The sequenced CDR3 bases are TGTGCCAGTAGTATGTGGCAGGGGTCCGCCGGGGAG. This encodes CASSMWQGSAGE. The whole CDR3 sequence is CASSMWQGSAGELFF.

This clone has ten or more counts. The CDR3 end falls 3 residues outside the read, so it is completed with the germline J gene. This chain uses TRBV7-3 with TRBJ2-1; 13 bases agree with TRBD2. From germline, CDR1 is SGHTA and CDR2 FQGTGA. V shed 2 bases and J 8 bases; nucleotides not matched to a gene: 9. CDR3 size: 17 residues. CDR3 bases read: TGTGCCAGCAGCTTAGGACAGGGACTAGCGGGACGCGATGAG. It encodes CASSLGQGLAGRDE. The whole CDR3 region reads CASSLGQGLAGRDEQFF.

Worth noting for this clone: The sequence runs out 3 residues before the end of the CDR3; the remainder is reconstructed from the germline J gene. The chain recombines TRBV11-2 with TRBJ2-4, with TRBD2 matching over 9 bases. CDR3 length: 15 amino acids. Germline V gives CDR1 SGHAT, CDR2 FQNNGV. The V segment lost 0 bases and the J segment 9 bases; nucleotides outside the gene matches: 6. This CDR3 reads CASSLDLAGRAIQYF. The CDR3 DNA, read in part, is TGTGCCAGCAGCTTAGATCTAGCGGGAAGGGCCATT.

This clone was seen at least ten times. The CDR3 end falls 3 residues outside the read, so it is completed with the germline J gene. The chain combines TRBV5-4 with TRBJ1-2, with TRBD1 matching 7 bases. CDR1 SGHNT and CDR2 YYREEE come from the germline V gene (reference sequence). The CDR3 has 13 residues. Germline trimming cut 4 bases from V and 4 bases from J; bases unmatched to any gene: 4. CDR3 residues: CASSVGQSYGYTF. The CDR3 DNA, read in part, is TGTGCCAGCAGCGTGGGACAGTCCTATGGC. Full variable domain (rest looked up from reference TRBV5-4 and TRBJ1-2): ETGVTQSPTHLIKTRGQQVTLRCSSQSGHNTVSWYQQALGQGPQFIFQYYREEENGRGNFPPRFSGLQFPNYSSELNVNALELDDSALYLCASSVGQSYGYTFGSGTRLTVV.

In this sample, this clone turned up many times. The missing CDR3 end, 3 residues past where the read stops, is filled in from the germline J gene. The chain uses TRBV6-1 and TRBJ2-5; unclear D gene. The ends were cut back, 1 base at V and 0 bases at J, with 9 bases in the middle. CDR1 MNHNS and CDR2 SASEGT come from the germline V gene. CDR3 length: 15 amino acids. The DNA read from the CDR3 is TGTGCCAGCAGTGAAGGTGGCAGTTACCAAGAGACC. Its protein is CASSEGGSYQET. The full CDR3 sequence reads CASSEGGSYQETQYF.

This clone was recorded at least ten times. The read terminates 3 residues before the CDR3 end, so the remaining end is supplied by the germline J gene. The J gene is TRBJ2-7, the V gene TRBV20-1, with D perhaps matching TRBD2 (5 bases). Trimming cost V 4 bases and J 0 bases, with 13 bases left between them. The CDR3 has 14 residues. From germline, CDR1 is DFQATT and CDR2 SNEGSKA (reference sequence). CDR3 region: CSAIRGGSSYEQYF. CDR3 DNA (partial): TGCAGTGCTATACGGGGTGGGAGCTCCTACGAG.

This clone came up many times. CDR3 DNA, as far as it was read: TGTGCCAGTATAGGGACAGGGAATCAGCCC. Amino acids: CASIGTGNQP. The full CDR3 reads CASIGTGNQPQHF. This chain links TRBV19 with TRBJ1-5, with TRBD1 identical over 9 bases. The read comes to an end 3 residues before the CDR3 does, leaving the germline J gene to fill in the end. V lost 7 bases to trimming and J lost 4 bases; unmatched junction nucleotides: 2. This CDR3 is built from 13 residues. Germline loops: CDR1 LNHDA, CDR2 SQIVND (reference sequence).

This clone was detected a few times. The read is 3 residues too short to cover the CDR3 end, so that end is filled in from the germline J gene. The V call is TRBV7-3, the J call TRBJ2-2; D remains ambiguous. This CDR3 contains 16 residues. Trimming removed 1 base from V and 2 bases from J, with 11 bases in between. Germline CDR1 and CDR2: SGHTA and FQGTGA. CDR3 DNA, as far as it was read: TGTGCCAGCAGCTTAAACGCGACACTCAACACCGGGGAG. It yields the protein CASSLNATLNTGE. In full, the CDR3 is CASSLNATLNTGELFF. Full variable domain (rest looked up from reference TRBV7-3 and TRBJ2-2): GAGVSQTPSNKVTEKGKYVELRCDPISGHTALYWYRQSLGQGPEFLIYFQGTGAADDSGLPNDRFFAVRPEGSVSTLKIQRTERGDSAVYLCASSLNATLNTGELFFGEGSRLTVL.

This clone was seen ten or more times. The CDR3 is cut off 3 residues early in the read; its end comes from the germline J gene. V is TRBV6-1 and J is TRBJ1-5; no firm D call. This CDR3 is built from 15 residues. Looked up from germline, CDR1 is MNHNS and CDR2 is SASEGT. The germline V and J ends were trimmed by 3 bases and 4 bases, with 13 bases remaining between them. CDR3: CASSDPTSGNQPQHF. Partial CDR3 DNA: TGTGCCAGCAGTGACCCAACGTCGGGTAATCAGCCC.

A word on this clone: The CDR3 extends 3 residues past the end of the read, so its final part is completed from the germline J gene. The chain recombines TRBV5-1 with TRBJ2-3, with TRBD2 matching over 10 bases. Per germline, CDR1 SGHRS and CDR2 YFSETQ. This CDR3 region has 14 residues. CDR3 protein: CASSPGTSVSTQYF. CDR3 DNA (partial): TGCGCCAGCAGTCCGGGGACTAGCGTTTCGACG. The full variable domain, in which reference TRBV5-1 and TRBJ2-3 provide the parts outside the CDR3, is KAGVTQTPRYLIKTRGQQVTLSCSPISGHRSVSWYQQTPGQGLQFLFEYFSETQRNKGNFPGRFSGRQFSNSRSEMNVSTLELGDSALYLCASSPGTSVSTQYFGPGTRLTVL.

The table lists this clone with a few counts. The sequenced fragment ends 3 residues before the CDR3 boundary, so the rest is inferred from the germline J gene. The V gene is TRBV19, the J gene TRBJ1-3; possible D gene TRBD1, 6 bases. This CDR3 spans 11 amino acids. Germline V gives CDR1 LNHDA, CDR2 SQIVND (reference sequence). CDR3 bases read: TGTGCCAGTAGTACCACGGACAGC. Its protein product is CASSTTDS. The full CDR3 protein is CASSTTDSIYF.

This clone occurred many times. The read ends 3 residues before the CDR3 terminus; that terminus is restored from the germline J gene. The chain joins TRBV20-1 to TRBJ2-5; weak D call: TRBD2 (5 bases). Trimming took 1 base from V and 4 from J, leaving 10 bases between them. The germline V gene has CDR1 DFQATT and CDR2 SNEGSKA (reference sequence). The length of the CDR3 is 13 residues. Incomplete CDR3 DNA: TGCAGTGCTAGAGTGAGAGGGCGAGAGACC. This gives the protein CSARVRGRET. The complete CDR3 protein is CSARVRGRETQYF.

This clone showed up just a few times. CDR3 sequence: CASSDPGSGELFF. Partial CDR3 DNA: TGTGCCAGCAGTGACCCGGGGTCCGGGGAG. This sequence joins TRBV2 and TRBJ2-2, with D possibly TRBD2 on 5 matching bases. The sequenced fragment ends 3 residues before the CDR3 boundary, so the rest is inferred from the germline J gene. The CDR3 consists of 13 residues. CDR1 and CDR2 (germline): SNHLY, FYNNEI. Trimming stripped 3 bases from V and 6 bases from J, with 8 bases between.

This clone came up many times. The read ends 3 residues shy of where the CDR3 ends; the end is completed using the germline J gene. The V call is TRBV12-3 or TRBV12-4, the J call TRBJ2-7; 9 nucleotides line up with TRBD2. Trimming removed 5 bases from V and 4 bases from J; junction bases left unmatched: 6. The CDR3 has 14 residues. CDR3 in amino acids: CASSPRGGSYEQYF. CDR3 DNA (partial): TGTGCCAGCAGTCCGCGGGGGGGATCATACGAG.

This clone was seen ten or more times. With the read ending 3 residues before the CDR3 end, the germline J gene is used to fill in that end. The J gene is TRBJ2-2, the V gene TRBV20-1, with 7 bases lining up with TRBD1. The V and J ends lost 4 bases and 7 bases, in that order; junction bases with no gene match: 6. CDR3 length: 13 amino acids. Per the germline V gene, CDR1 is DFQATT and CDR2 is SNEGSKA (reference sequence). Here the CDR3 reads CSAIRQGRGELFF. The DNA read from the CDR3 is TGCAGTGCTATACGACAGGGACGCGGGGAG.

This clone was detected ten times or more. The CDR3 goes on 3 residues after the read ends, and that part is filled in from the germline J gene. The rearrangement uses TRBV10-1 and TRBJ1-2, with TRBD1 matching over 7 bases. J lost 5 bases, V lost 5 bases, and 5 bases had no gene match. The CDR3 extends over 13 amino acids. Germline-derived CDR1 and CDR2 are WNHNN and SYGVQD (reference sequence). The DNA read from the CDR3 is TGCGCCAGCAGTCAAGACAGGGAGTATGGC. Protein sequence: CASSQDREYG. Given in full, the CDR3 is CASSQDREYGYTF.

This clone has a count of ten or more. CDR3 residues: CASRKGTGSIEQYF. CDR3 DNA, as far as it was read: TGTGCCAGCCGGAAAGGGACAGGGTCCATCGAG. The chain uses TRBV14 and TRBJ2-7, with 9 nucleotides matching TRBD1. The sequence runs out 3 residues before the end of the CDR3; the remainder is reconstructed from the germline J gene. Germline V gives CDR1 SGHDN, CDR2 FVKESK. The CDR3 is 14 residues long. The trim removed 8 bases at V and 6 bases at J, leaving 11 bases unmatched.

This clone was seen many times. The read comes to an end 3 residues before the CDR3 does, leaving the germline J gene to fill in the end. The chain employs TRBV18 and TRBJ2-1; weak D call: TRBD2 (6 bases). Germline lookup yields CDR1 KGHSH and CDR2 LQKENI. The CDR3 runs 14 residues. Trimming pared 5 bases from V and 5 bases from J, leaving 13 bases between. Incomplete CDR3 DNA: TGTGCCAGCTCATTGGGGGGAACGAACAATGAG. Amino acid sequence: CASSLGGTNNE. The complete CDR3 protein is CASSLGGTNNEQFF.

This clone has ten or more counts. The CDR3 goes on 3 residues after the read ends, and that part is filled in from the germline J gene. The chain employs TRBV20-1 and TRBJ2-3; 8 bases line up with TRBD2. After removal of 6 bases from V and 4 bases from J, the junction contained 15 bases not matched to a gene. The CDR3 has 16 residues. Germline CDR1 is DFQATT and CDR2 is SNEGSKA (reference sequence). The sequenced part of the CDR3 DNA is TGCAGTGCGCAGAGCGGTCGGGAGGGCCGAGCAGATACG. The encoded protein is CSAQSGREGRADT. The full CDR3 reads CSAQSGREGRADTQYF.

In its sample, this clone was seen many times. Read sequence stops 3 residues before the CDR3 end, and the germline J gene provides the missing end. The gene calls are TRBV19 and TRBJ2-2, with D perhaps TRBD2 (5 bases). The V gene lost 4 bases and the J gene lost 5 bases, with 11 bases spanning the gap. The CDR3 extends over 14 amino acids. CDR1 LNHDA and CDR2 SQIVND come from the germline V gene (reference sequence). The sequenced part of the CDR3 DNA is TGTGCCAGTAGTAACCGGGGTGGGACCGGGGAG. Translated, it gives CASSNRGGTGE. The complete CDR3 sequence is CASSNRGGTGELFF.

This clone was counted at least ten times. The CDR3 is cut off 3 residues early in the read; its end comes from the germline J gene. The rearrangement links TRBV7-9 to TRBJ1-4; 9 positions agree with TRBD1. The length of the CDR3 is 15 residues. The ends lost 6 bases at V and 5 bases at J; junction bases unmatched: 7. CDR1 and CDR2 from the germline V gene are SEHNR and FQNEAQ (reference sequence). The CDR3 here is CASSTYRGRNEKLFF. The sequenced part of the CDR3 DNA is TGTGCCAGCAGTACTTACAGGGGGCGGAATGAAAAA.

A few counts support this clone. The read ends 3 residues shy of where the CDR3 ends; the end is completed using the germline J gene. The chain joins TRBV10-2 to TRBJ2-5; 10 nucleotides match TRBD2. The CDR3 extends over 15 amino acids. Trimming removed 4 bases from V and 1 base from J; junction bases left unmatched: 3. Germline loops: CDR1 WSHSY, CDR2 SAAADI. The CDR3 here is CASSVTSGAQETQYF. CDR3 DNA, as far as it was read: TGCGCCAGCAGTGTCACTAGCGGGGCCCAAGAGACC.

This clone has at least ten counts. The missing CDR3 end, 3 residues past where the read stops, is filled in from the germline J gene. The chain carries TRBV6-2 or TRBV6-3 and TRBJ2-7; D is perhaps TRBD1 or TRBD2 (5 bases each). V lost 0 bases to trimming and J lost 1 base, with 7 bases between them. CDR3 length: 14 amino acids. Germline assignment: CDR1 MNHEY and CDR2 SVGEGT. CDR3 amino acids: CASSYSRGSYEQYF. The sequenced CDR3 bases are TGTGCCAGCAGTTACTCGAGGGGATCCTACGAG.

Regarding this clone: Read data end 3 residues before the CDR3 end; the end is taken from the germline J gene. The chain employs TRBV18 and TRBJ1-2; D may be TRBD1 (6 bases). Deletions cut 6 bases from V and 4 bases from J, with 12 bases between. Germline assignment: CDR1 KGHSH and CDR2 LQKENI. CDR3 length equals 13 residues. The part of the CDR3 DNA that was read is TGTGCCAGCTCGCACAGGGATTCCTATGGC. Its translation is CASSHRDSYG. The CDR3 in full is CASSHRDSYGYTF.

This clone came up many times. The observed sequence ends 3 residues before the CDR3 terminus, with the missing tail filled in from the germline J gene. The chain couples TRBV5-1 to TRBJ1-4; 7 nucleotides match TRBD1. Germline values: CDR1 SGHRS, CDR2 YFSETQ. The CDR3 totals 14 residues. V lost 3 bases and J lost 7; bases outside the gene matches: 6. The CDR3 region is CASSSGGLIEKLFF. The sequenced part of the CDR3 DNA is TGCGCCAGCAGCTCAGGGGGGCTGATTGAAAAA.

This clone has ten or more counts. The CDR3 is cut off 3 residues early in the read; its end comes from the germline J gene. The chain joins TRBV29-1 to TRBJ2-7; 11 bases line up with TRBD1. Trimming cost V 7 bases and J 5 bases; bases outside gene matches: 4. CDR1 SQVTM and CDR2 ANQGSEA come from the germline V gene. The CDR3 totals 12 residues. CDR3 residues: CSAGTGGDEQYF. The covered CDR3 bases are TGCAGCGCTGGGACAGGGGGTGACGAG.

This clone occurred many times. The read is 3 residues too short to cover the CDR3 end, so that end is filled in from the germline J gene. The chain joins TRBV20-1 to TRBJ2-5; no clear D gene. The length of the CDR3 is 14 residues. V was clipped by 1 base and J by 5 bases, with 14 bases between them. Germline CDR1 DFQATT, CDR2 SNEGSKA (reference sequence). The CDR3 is CSARGMAVEETQYF. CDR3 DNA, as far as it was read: TGCAGTGCTAGAGGAATGGCGGTTGAGGAGACC.

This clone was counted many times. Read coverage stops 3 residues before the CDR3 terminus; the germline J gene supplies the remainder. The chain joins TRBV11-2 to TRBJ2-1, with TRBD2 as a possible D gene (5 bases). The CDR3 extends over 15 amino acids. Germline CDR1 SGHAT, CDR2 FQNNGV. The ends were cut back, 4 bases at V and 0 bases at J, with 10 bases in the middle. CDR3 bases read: TGTGCCAGCAGCTCCTTAGCGAGCTCCTACAATGAG. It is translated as CASSSLASSYNE. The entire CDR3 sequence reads CASSSLASSYNEQFF.

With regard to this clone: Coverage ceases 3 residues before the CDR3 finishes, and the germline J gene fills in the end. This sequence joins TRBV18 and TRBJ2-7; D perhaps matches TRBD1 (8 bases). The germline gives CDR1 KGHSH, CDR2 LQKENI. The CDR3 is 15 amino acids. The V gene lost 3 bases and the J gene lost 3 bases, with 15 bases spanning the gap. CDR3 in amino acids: CASSPRTGTIYEQYF. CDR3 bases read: TGTGCCAGCTCACCCCGGACAGGGACTATCTACGAG.